This entry concerns a single TCR beta chain. Its antigen is unknown. No much larger clone is present one base from it, and per-base qualities are unavailable. Its CDR3 holds 13 amino acids, cysteine through phenylalanine. The CDR3 DNA has 39 bases and is translated from base 1. V loses 4 bases at its end and J loses 4 bases; junction bases beyond the gene matches: 1. CDR1 and CDR2 were assigned from the germline V gene (reference sequence) as WNHNN and SYGVQD. Preparation of the library involved the immunoSEQ multiplex PCR assay. TCRdb mirrors the immuneACCESS table, restricted to in-frame sequences. Some clones are absent from its copies; in checked studies, under half trace to an unresolved V gene, and the reason for the others is unknown. The sample includes roughly 45,000 clones, with around 93% observed a single time. The biggest ten clones account for more than 3% of the sample. This sample is part of a study of T cell changes during pregnancy in multiple sclerosis (dated by TCRdb to about 2019). General notes on the study: The study looked at changes in the T cell repertoire across pregnancy in women with multiple sclerosis.

The V gene is TRBV10-1 and the J gene is TRBJ2-7; TRBD1 matches 10 bases in the middle. This specimen was CD8+ T cells from peripheral blood mononuclear cells, taken after pregnancy. This clonotype originated in a female donor with multiple sclerosis, enrolled in a pregnancy study. Read as DNA, the sequence is TGCGCCAGCAGTGTGGGACAGGGGTACGAGCAGTACTTC. Its product reads: CASSVGQGYEQYF.